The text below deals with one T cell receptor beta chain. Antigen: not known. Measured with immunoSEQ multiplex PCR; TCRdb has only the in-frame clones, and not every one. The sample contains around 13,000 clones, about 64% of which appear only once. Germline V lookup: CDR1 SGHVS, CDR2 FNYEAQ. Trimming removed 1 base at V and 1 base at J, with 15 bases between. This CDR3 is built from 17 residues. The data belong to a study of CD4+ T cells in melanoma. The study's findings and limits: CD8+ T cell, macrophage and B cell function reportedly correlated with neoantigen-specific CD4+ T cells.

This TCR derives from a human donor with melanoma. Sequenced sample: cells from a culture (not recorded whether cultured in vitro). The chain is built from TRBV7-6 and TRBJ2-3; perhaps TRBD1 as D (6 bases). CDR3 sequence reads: CASSLDRFRTGTDTQYF. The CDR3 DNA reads TGTGCCAGCAGCTTAGACCGATTCAGGACAGGCACAGATACGCAGTATTTT. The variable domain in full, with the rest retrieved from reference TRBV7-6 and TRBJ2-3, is GAGVSQSPRYKVTKRGQDVALRCDPISGHVSLYWYRQALGQGPEFLTYFNYEAQQDKSGLPNDRFSAERPEGSISTLTIQRTEQRDSAMYRCASSLDRFRTGTDTQYFGPGTRLTVL.